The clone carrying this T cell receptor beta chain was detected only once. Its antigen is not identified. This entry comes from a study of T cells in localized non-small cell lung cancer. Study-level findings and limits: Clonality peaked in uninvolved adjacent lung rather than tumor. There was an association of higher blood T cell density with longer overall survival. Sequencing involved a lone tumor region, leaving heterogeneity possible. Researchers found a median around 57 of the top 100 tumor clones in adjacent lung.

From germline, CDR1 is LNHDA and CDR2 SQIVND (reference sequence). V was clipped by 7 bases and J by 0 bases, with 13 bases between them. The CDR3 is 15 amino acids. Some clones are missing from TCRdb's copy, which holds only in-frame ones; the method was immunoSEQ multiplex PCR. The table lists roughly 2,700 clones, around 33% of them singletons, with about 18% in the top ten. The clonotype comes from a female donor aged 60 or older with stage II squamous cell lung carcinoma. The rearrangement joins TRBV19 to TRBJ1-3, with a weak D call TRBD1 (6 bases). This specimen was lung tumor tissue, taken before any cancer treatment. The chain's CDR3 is CASNTRGPSGNTIYF. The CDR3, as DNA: TGTGCCAGTAACACCAGGGGACCCTCTGGAAACACCATATATTTT.